What follows are 2 T cell receptor beta chains derived from one specimen sequenced in a study of monozygotic twins with inflammatory bowel disease. Using the 5' RACE reads, TCRdb records one entry per CDR3 protein without DNA. This sample contains 310,000 or so distinct CDR3 sequences. Sequenced sample: blood. All receptors come from a human donor with ulcerative colitis or Crohn's disease, or a healthy co-twin of an affected twin (not recorded which).

This chain connects TRBV9 to TRBJ2-1; TCRdb proposes TRBD2, but this gene call is untestable without DNA. The CDR3 has 15 amino acids. The V gene's germline CDR1 is SGDLS and CDR2 YYNGEE. This chain's CDR3 is CASRALSGGDNEQFF.

This chain joins TRBV3-1 and TRBJ2-1. CDR3 length: 15 residues. The germline CDR1 and CDR2 sequences are LGHDT and YNNKEL (reference sequence). The CDR3 here is CASSALPSAYNEQFF.